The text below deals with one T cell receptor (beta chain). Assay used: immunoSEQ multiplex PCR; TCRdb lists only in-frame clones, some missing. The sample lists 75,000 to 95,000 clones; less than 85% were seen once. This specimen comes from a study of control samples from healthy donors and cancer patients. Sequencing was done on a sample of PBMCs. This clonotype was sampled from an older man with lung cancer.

The CDR3, as DNA: TGTGCCAGCAGCCCTATTGGACAGTCCTACGAGCAGTACTTC. This encodes CASSPIGQSYEQYF. This rearrangement joins TRBV5-4 to TRBJ2-7; TRBD1 is a possible D gene (6 bases). CDR1 and CDR2 from the germline V gene are SGHNT and YYREEE (reference sequence). This CDR3 is 14 amino acids long. V gave up 4 bases and J gave up 1 base, with 12 bases separating them. The full variable domain, completed using reference TRBV5-4 and TRBJ2-7, is ETGVTQSPTHLIKTRGQQVTLRCSSQSGHNTVSWYQQALGQGPQFIFQYYREEENGRGNFPPRFSGLQFPNYSSELNVNALELDDSALYLCASSPIGQSYEQYFGPGTRLTVT.